This entry lists 2 T cell receptor beta chains sequenced from one sample in a study of T cells in narcolepsy. The method was immunoSEQ multiplex PCR; TCRdb's version includes in-frame clones alone and lacks a portion of them. The sample holds roughly 32,000 clones; 82% are singletons and the top ten take about 1%. The sample comprised CD45RA- memory CD4+ T cells from PBMCs. The receptor source for this set is a human donor with narcolepsy.

V is TRBV15 and J is TRBJ1-5; D is unresolved. This CDR3 has 15 residues. Germline loops: CDR1 LNHNV, CDR2 YYDKDF (reference sequence). V lost 6 bases and J 4 bases, leaving 16 bases between the germline ends. In nucleotides, the CDR3 is TGTGCCACCAGGGGAAGTAGTGGGGTAAATCAGCCCCAGCATTTT. It translates to CATRGSSGVNQPQHF.

V and J are TRBV7-9 and TRBJ1-2; 8 positions agree with TRBD1. The V segment lost 3 bases and the J segment 6 bases; nucleotides outside the gene matches: 12. Germline CDR1 and CDR2: SEHNR and FQNEAQ (reference sequence). This CDR3 spans 16 amino acids. CDR3 nucleotide sequence: TGTGCCAGCAGCTTTATGGGACAGGCAGTTGGAAATGGCTACACCTTC. Amino acids: CASSFMGQAVGNGYTF. Drawing the rest from reference TRBV7-9 and TRBJ1-2, the complete variable domain is DTGVSQNPRHKITKRGQNVTFRCDPISEHNRLYWYRQTLGQGPEFLTYFQNEAQLEKSRLLSDRFSAERPKGSFSTLEIQRTEQGDSAMYLCASSFMGQAVGNGYTFGSGTRLTVV.